Presented here are 17 T cell receptor beta chains from one specimen sequenced in a study of blood T cell repertoires in COVID-19. Only in-frame clones appear in the TCRdb table, and some are missing; sequencing was by immunoSEQ multiplex PCR. The sample carries a few hundred thousand clones, roughly 90% recorded once. The sample consisted of peripheral blood. Receptor source: a man aged 18 to 30 with active or convalescent COVID-19.

V and J are TRBV4-1 and TRBJ2-2; 11 bases are shared with TRBD2. Germline V CDR1 and CDR2: MGHRA, YSYEKL. This CDR3 region has 18 residues. Losses at the gene ends were 1 base for V and 0 bases for J; bases not matched to a gene: 4. The CDR3 DNA reads TGCGCCAGCAGCCAAGTCCTAGCGGGAGGAACGAACACCGGGGAGCTGTTTTTT. The encoded protein is CASSQVLAGGTNTGELFF.

This chain joins TRBV28 and TRBJ2-1, with 8 bases matching TRBD2. The ends lost 5 bases at V and 6 bases at J; junction bases unmatched: 6. CDR3 size: 14 residues. The V gene's germline CDR1 is MDHEN and CDR2 SYDVKM. The DNA for the CDR3 is TGTGCCAGCAGTCATAGCGGGACCGTCAATGAGCAGTTCTTC. Its protein is CASSHSGTVNEQFF. The whole variable domain, remainder taken from reference TRBV28 and TRBJ2-1, is DVKVTQSSRYLVKRTGEKVFLECVQDMDHENMFWYRQDPGLGLRLIYFSYDVKMKEKGDIPEGYSVSREKKERFSLILESASTNQTSMYLCASSHSGTVNEQFFGPGTRLTVL.

The rearrangement uses TRBV3-1 (or the pseudogene TRBV3-2) and TRBJ2-7; 7 nucleotides line up with TRBD2. The junction had 6 bases not matched to a gene; V was cut back by 4 bases and J by 3 bases. Germline V gene sequence: CDR1 LGHDT, CDR2 YNNKEL (reference sequence). The CDR3 runs to 14 residues. This CDR3 reads CASSRNPGGYEQYF. CDR3 nucleotides: TGTGCCAGCAGCCGAAACCCGGGGGGCTACGAGCAGTACTTC.

This chain connects TRBV4-3 to TRBJ2-7; the match to TRBD2 covers 7 bases. CDR1 LGHNA and CDR2 YSLEER come from the germline V gene. V lost 0 bases and J lost 3; bases outside the gene matches: 8. This CDR3 region has 16 residues. This CDR3 reads CASSQELTGGYYEQYF. The CDR3 DNA sequence: TGCGCCAGCAGCCAAGAATTGACGGGGGGATACTACGAGCAGTACTTC.

Worth noting for this clone: One end of the junction varies from germline; a read error may be responsible. V gene TRBV11-2 combines with J gene TRBJ2-5, with TRBD1 matching over 7 bases. Germline V gives CDR1 SGHAT, CDR2 FQNNGV. The CDR3 runs to 13 residues. Here the CDR3 DNA reads TGTGCCAGCAGAACAGGGGACCACGAGACCCAGTACTTC. Amino acids: CASRTGDHETQYF. The full variable domain, with the rest looked up from reference TRBV11-2 and TRBJ2-5, is EAGVAQSPRYKIIEKRQSVAFWCNPISGHATLYWYQQILGQGPKLLIQFQNNGVVDDSQLPKDRFSAERLKGVDSTLKIQPAKLEDSAVYLCASRTGDHETQYFGPGTRLLVL.

This chain uses TRBV19 with TRBJ1-2; 8 nucleotides align to TRBD1. Trimming removed 4 bases from V and 7 bases from J; junction bases left unmatched: 8. Germline values: CDR1 LNHDA, CDR2 SQIVND (reference sequence). The CDR3 runs to 14 residues. In nucleotides, the CDR3 is TGTGCCAGTAGTAGAAGCGGGACAGGTGGTGGCTACACCTTC. Protein sequence: CASSRSGTGGGYTF. Together with reference TRBV19 and TRBJ1-2, the CDR3 gives the full variable domain: DGGITQSPKYLFRKEGQNVTLSCEQNLNHDAMYWYRQDPGQGLRLIYYSQIVNDFQKGDIAEGYSVSREKKESFPLTVTSAQKNPTAFYLCASSRSGTGGGYTFGSGTRLTVV.

V gene TRBV6-2 or TRBV6-3 combines with J gene TRBJ2-4; D is perhaps TRBD1 (6 bases). This CDR3 has 16 amino acids. Germline CDR1 MNHEY, CDR2 SVGEGT. Trimming shortened V by 5 bases and J by 0 bases, and 14 bases separated the two germline ends. The CDR3, as DNA: TGTGCCAGCAGTACCGGACAGCCTATAGCCAAAAACATTCAGTACTTC. This sequence encodes CASSTGQPIAKNIQYF.

The chain employs TRBV6-2 or TRBV6-3 and TRBJ1-1; 10 bases map to TRBD1. Germline V gene sequence: CDR1 MNHEY, CDR2 SVGEGT. CDR3 length: 15 residues. V was clipped by 3 bases and J by 4 bases; unmatched bases: 5. The CDR3 here is CASSYPGQGFTEAFF. The CDR3 region has the DNA TGTGCCAGCAGTTATCCGGGACAGGGGTTCACTGAAGCTTTCTTT.

The chain has TRBV7-9 and TRBJ2-7, with 7 bases lining up with TRBD1. Trimming took 5 bases from V and 3 from J; bases not matched to a gene: 10. CDR3 length equals 15 residues. Germline lookup yields CDR1 SEHNR and CDR2 FQNEAQ (reference sequence). CDR3 amino acids: CASSATGTAYYEQYF. DNA of the CDR3: TGTGCCAGCAGCGCAACCGGGACAGCGTACTACGAGCAGTACTTC. Full variable domain (rest looked up from reference TRBV7-9 and TRBJ2-7): DTGVSQNPRHKITKRGQNVTFRCDPISEHNRLYWYRQTLGQGPEFLTYFQNEAQLEKSRLLSDRFSAERPKGSFSTLEIQRTEQGDSAMYLCASSATGTAYYEQYFGPGTRLTVT.

This chain links TRBV27 with TRBJ1-2; D remains unclear. The length of the CDR3 is 13 residues. CDR1 is MNHEY and CDR2 is SMNVEV in the germline V gene (reference sequence). The V gene lost 5 bases and the J gene lost 6 bases, with 13 bases spanning the gap. The CDR3 region has the DNA TGTGCCAGCAGTCACGGGGAGGGTAATGGCTACACCTTC. Protein: CASSHGEGNGYTF.

The J gene is TRBJ2-1, the V gene TRBV11-3, with 8 bases fitting TRBD2. This CDR3 spans 13 amino acids. V was pared by 5 bases and J by 12 bases, with 9 bases of the junction left unmatched. From germline, CDR1 is SGHNT and CDR2 YENEEA. The CDR3 coding sequence is TGTGCCAGCAGCCAAATTAGCGGGGCTTCGCAGTTCTTC. Amino acids: CASSQISGASQFF.

CDR3 nucleotides: TGCGCCAGCAGCCAAGTGTTTACTCCTCTAGCCAAAAACATTCAGTACTTC. Translating it yields CASSQVFTPLAKNIQYF. The V and J genes are TRBV4-1 and TRBJ2-4; D not certain. The V end lost 1 base, the J end lost 0 bases, and 13 bases lay between the germline ends. This CDR3 spans 17 amino acids. The germline gives CDR1 MGHRA, CDR2 YSYEKL.

The J gene is TRBJ1-4, the V gene TRBV5-8; D uncertain. CDR1 is SGHTS, CDR2 YDEGEE, per germline. There are 14 residues in the CDR3. V was pared by 4 bases and J by 8 bases, with 15 bases between. DNA for the CDR3: TGTGCCAGCAGCCCGGAGCCCTTAAGGGAAAAACTGTTTTTT. Translation: CASSPEPLREKLFF.

In its sample, this clone was seen a few times. The chain's CDR3 is CASSPTGTGLPGQPQHF. The CDR3 coding sequence is TGTGCCAGCTCACCAACCGGGACAGGGTTGCCTGGTCAGCCCCAGCATTTT. The V call is TRBV18, the J call TRBJ1-5; TRBD1 matches 9 bases. Germline loops: CDR1 KGHSH, CDR2 LQKENI. The CDR3 is 17 residues long. V lost 2 bases and J lost 6; bases outside the gene matches: 11.

The gene calls are TRBV4-1 and TRBJ2-1; 11 bases match TRBD2. Germline trimming cut 0 bases from V and 4 bases from J; bases unmatched to any gene: 2. The CDR3 consists of 16 residues. Per germline, CDR1 MGHRA and CDR2 YSYEKL. The CDR3, as DNA: TGCGCCAGCAGCCAAGACCTAGCGGGGGGATACAATGAGCAGTTCTTC. Its protein is CASSQDLAGGYNEQFF.

The chain uses TRBV7-2 and TRBJ1-2, with TRBD1 matching over 8 bases. The CDR3 is made up of 16 amino acids. Germline CDR1 is SGHTA and CDR2 is FQGNSA. The ends lost 5 bases at V and 5 bases at J; junction bases unmatched: 13. The CDR3 DNA reads TGTGCCAGCAGCCCGCAGGGACAGGTTCAGTCTTATGGCTACACCTTC. Its protein product is CASSPQGQVQSYGYTF.

This clone was detected once. This rearrangement joins TRBV7-2 to TRBJ1-6; TRBD1 is a possible D gene (6 bases). Trimming stripped 5 bases from V and 8 bases from J, with 13 bases between. The CDR3 loop spans 14 amino acids. Looked up from germline, CDR1 is SGHTA and CDR2 is FQGNSA. CDR3 coding DNA: TGTGCCAGCAGCCCCAGGGGATCGGATTCACCCCTCCACTTT. It translates to CASSPRGSDSPLHF.